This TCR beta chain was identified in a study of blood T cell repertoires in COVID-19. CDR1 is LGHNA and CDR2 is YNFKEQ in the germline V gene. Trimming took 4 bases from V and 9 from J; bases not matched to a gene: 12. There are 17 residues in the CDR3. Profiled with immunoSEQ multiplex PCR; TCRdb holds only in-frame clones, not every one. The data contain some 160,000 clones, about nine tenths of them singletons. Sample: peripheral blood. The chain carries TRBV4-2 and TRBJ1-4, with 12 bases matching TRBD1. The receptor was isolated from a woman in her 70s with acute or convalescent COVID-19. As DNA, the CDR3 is TGTGCCAGCAGCCCGGGGGTGGGGACAGGGGGCCGGCAAAAACTGTTTTTT. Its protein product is CASSPGVGTGGRQKLFF.